Listed here are 15 T cell receptor beta chains from one sample, sequenced in a study of monozygotic twins with inflammatory bowel disease. TCRdb re-called the 5' RACE reads and gives one entry per CDR3 protein, without DNA. The clone table shows tens of thousands of distinct CDR3 sequences, with the ten largest holding less than 7.5%. The sequenced material came from blood. Receptors were obtained from a human donor with ulcerative colitis or Crohn's disease, or a healthy co-twin of an affected twin (not recorded which).

The chain recombines TRBV5-1 with TRBJ2-5. This CDR3 comprises 12 residues. Germline CDR1 and CDR2: SGHRS and YFSETQ. CDR3 sequence: CASSLAQEIQYF.

The CDR3 here is CASSLAWRGNEQFF. The chain carries TRBV12-3 or TRBV12-4 and TRBJ2-1; the TCRdb D gene call, TRBD2, has no DNA to confirm it. The CDR3 consists of 14 residues.

The chain couples TRBV7-2 to TRBJ2-7; lacking DNA, the TRBD2 call made by TCRdb goes unchecked. The CDR3 runs to 16 residues. The germline gives CDR1 SGHTA, CDR2 FQGNSA. CDR3 protein: CASSLDGTSGAYEQYF.

The V gene is TRBV10-3, the J gene TRBJ2-1; TCRdb proposes TRBD2, but this gene call is untestable without DNA. This CDR3 is 21 amino acids long. The V gene's germline CDR1 is ENHRY and CDR2 SYGVKD. CDR3: CAIRDPGTSGGFHEIYNEQFF.

The chain links TRBV11-2 to TRBJ1-2. Germline V gene data show CDR1 as SGHAT and CDR2 as FQNNGV. The length of the CDR3 is 13 residues. This CDR3 reads CASSALSDYGYTF.

The rearrangement links TRBV18 to TRBJ1-2; TCRdb proposes TRBD1, but this gene call is untestable without DNA. From germline, CDR1 is KGHSH and CDR2 LQKENI. This CDR3 contains 15 residues. CDR3 amino acids: CASSSRTGESGGYTF.

The chain is built from TRBV10-2 and TRBJ1-5; TCRdb picks TRBD1, but there is no DNA to check that call. The CDR3 totals 13 residues. Germline V gene sequence: CDR1 WSHSY, CDR2 SAAADI. CDR3 region: CASSTEVQGRQHF.

The chain is built from TRBV5-1 and TRBJ2-1; TCRdb selects TRBD1, and the lack of DNA leaves this call unchecked. The CDR3 length is 15 residues. Germline V gene sequence: CDR1 SGHRS, CDR2 YFSETQ. The CDR3 sequence: CASSKGTEPYNEQFF.

This rearrangement joins TRBV20-1 to TRBJ2-3; lacking DNA, the TRBD2 call made by TCRdb goes unchecked. CDR1 is DFQATT and CDR2 is SNEGSKA in the germline V gene (reference sequence). This CDR3 has 15 residues. The CDR3 region is CSAQTGLAGTDTQYF.

The V call is TRBV6-1, the J call TRBJ2-3; TCRdb's D gene call, TRBD1, goes unchecked for lack of DNA. CDR1 and CDR2 (germline): MNHNS, SASEGT. This CDR3 is 16 amino acids long. This CDR3 is CASSGTGGRSTDTQYF.

The V gene is TRBV20-1, the J gene TRBJ2-3. Looked up from germline, CDR1 is DFQATT and CDR2 is SNEGSKA (reference sequence). The CDR3 contains 14 residues. CDR3 in amino acids: CSASEQEFTDTQYF.

V usage is TRBV5-1 and J usage is TRBJ1-5. Germline V gene lookup returns CDR1 SGHRS and CDR2 YFSETQ. This CDR3 has 15 residues. The CDR3 loop is CASSLLGYSNQPQHF.

This sequence joins TRBV11-2 and TRBJ1-5. CDR1 SGHAT and CDR2 FQNNGV come from the germline V gene. CDR3 length equals 13 residues. The CDR3 here is CASSLDLGQPQHF.

The V gene is TRBV7-2, the J gene TRBJ2-3. CDR3 length: 14 amino acids. The V gene's germline CDR1 is SGHTA and CDR2 FQGNSA. The CDR3 sequence is CASSSDGPTDTQYF.

This chain joins TRBV11-2 and TRBJ2-1; TCRdb calls TRBD2, which cannot be checked without DNA. Per germline, CDR1 SGHAT and CDR2 FQNNGV. The CDR3 consists of 21 residues. This CDR3 is CASSRQGWSLRGTSGYNEQFF. The whole variable domain, remainder taken from reference TRBV11-2 and TRBJ2-1, is EAGVAQSPRYKIIEKRQSVAFWCNPISGHATLYWYQQILGQGPKLLIQFQNNGVVDDSQLPKDRFSAERLKGVDSTLKIQPAKLEDSAVYLCASSRQGWSLRGTSGYNEQFFGPGTRLTVL.